These 27 T cell receptor beta chains came from one sample sequenced in a study of blood T cell repertoires in COVID-19. Clones were read by immunoSEQ multiplex PCR, and TCRdb kept only the in-frame ones, dropping some. The sample consists of 90,000 or so clones, 84% of them appearing once. Sequencing was performed on peripheral blood. The receptor set was obtained from a man in his 60s with acute or convalescent COVID-19.

The rearrangement uses TRBV9 and TRBJ2-2; possibly TRBD2 for D (7 bases). The CDR3 contains 16 residues. Looked up from germline, CDR1 is SGDLS and CDR2 is YYNGEE. The ends were cut back, 0 bases at V and 6 bases at J, with 15 bases in the middle. The CDR3 DNA is TGTGCCAGCAGCGTAGTAGTATCGGGGGGCCCCGGGGAGCTGTTTTTT. The encoded protein is CASSVVVSGGPGELFF. Using reference TRBV9 and TRBJ2-2 for the parts outside the CDR3, the full variable domain is DSGVTQTPKHLITATGQRVTLRCSPRSGDLSVYWYQQSLDQGLQFLIQYYNGEERAKGNILERFSAQQFPDLHSELNLSSLELGDSALYFCASSVVVSGGPGELFFGEGSRLTVL.

The rearrangement links TRBV7-2 to TRBJ1-5, with a weak D call TRBD1 (5 bases). V was shortened by 1 base and J by 11 bases, with 6 bases between the two germline ends. From germline, CDR1 is SGHTA and CDR2 FQGNSA. The CDR3 totals 11 residues. The CDR3 is CASSLGGTQHF. For the CDR3, the DNA is TGTGCCAGCAGCTTAGGGGGCACCCAGCATTTT.

Only one count was recorded for this clone. This chain joins TRBV29-1 and TRBJ2-3; D not certain. Germline V gene data show CDR1 as SQVTM and CDR2 as ANQGSEA. The CDR3 extends over 13 amino acids. With 7 bases removed from V and 2 bases from J, the gap between germline ends came to 13 bases. The CDR3 DNA sequence: TGCAGCGCTCGGTCAGGATTCACAGATACGCAGTATTTT. It is translated as CSARSGFTDTQYF.

The chain employs TRBV3-1 (or the pseudogene TRBV3-2) and TRBJ2-1; D perhaps matches TRBD2 (5 bases). The V and J ends lost 3 bases and 0 bases respectively, with 12 bases between them. The CDR3 is 16 amino acids. Germline CDR1 is LGHDT and CDR2 is YNNKEL (reference sequence). DNA of the CDR3: TGTGCCAGCAGCCAGTGGAGTAGCGTCTCCTACAATGAGCAGTTCTTC. Its protein product is CASSQWSSVSYNEQFF.

Worth noting for this clone: The same CDR3 can be traced to other DNA sequences in this sample. CDR3 sequence (DNA): TGTGCCAGTAGTAGGGGTCAGGGGGGGGCCAACGTCCTGACTTTC. It translates to CASSRGQGGANVLTF. V gene TRBV19 combines with J gene TRBJ2-6, with D maybe TRBD1 (6 bases). V was shortened by 4 bases and J by 4 bases, with 11 bases between the two germline ends. The germline V gene has CDR1 LNHDA and CDR2 SQIVND (reference sequence). The CDR3 consists of 15 residues.

The rearrangement joins TRBV7-9 to TRBJ1-2, with 7 bases aligning to TRBD1. Germline V lookup: CDR1 SEHNR, CDR2 FQNEAQ (reference sequence). The CDR3 consists of 13 residues. J lost 8 bases, V lost 7 bases, and 10 bases had no gene match. CDR3 region: CASTQIDREGYTF. The CDR3 bases are TGTGCCAGCACCCAAATCGACAGGGAGGGCTACACCTTC.

The chain recombines TRBV5-4 with TRBJ1-6; TRBD1 agrees at 7 bases. Per the germline V gene, CDR1 is SGHNT and CDR2 is YYREEE (reference sequence). The CDR3 is 16 amino acids. Germline trimming cut 5 bases from V and 0 bases from J; bases unmatched to any gene: 5. The CDR3 loop reads CASSWDRSSYNSPLHF. The CDR3 DNA reads as TGTGCCAGCAGTTGGGACAGAAGCTCCTATAATTCACCCCTCCACTTT.

The chain links TRBV15 to TRBJ1-5, with D unclear. There are 12 residues in the CDR3. The V gene lost 0 bases and the J gene lost 9 bases, with 6 bases spanning the gap. The V gene's germline CDR1 is LNHNV and CDR2 YYDKDF (reference sequence). The CDR3 loop is CATSRDSLPQHF. The CDR3 nucleotides are TGTGCCACCAGCAGAGATTCCCTGCCCCAGCATTTT. Combining the CDR3 with reference TRBV15 and TRBJ1-5 gives the whole variable domain DAMVIQNPRYQVTQFGKPVTLSCSQTLNHNVMYWYQQKSSQAPKLLFHYYDKDFNNEADTPDNFQSRRPNTSFCFLDIRSPGLGDTAMYLCATSRDSLPQHFGDGTRLSIL.

This clone was observed a handful of times. The V call is TRBV4-1, the J call TRBJ2-3, with TRBD1 matching 7 bases. Germline V gene sequence: CDR1 MGHRA, CDR2 YSYEKL. CDR3 size: 17 residues. V lost 0 bases and J lost 4; bases outside the gene matches: 10. The CDR3 protein is CASSQDLRGRGADTQYF. CDR3 in DNA: TGCGCCAGCAGCCAAGATTTGAGGGGGCGAGGGGCAGATACGCAGTATTTT.

A single count supports this clone. The rearrangement joins TRBV2 to TRBJ1-5; D remains ambiguous. The CDR3 runs 16 residues. CDR1 and CDR2 from the germline V gene are SNHLY and FYNNEI. The V end was cut by 4 bases, the J end by 2 bases, with 15 bases between. Here the CDR3 reads CASSAVSGFRNQPQHF. The CDR3 nucleotides read TGTGCCAGCAGTGCTGTATCGGGTTTTCGCAATCAGCCCCAGCATTTT.

This clone occurred a few times. Written as DNA, the CDR3 is TGTGCCAGCAGCTTAGTTCGGGGGGGCCCCAATCAGCCCCAGCATTTT. Encoded protein: CASSLVRGGPNQPQHF. The chain recombines TRBV7-2 with TRBJ1-5; TRBD1 might be the D (6 bases). The germline V gene has CDR1 SGHTA and CDR2 FQGNSA. This CDR3 contains 16 residues. Trimming took off 1 base at V and 3 bases at J, with 13 bases between the two ends.

The rearrangement uses TRBV5-1 and TRBJ1-3; D ambiguous. CDR3 size: 16 residues. With 6 bases removed from V and 0 bases from J, the gap between germline ends came to 16 bases. Germline values: CDR1 SGHRS, CDR2 YFSETQ. In nucleotides, the CDR3 is TGCGCCAGCACCCCTGAGGGCTACTACTCTGGAAACACCATATATTTT. It yields the protein CASTPEGYYSGNTIYF.

This chain links TRBV2 with TRBJ2-4; D not resolved. This CDR3 spans 14 amino acids. Germline-derived CDR1 and CDR2 are SNHLY and FYNNEI. Trimming removed 3 bases from V and 0 bases from J, with 6 bases in between. The CDR3: CASSDPLAKNIQYF. The CDR3, as DNA: TGTGCCAGCAGTGATCCGTTAGCCAAAAACATTCAGTACTTC. Full variable domain (missing parts from reference TRBV2 and TRBJ2-4): EPEVTQTPSHQVTQMGQEVILRCVPISNHLYFYWYRQILGQKVEFLVSFYNNEISEKSEIFDDQFSVERPDGSNFTLKIRSTKLEDSAMYFCASSDPLAKNIQYFGAGTRLSVL.

The chain recombines TRBV7-9 with TRBJ2-7; 7 positions match TRBD1. V gave up 4 bases and J gave up 12 bases; unmatched junction bases: 24. The CDR3 is made up of 17 amino acids. Germline CDR1 is SEHNR and CDR2 is FQNEAQ (reference sequence). The CDR3 reads CASSSQAYTGDHDLRYF. DNA of the CDR3: TGTGCCAGCAGCTCCCAAGCCTATACAGGGGACCATGACTTGCGGTACTTC.

In regard to this clone: The same CDR3 also results from other DNA sequences found in this sample. This sequence joins TRBV2 and TRBJ1-1; 10 bases match TRBD1. The germline V gene encodes CDR1 SNHLY and CDR2 FYNNEI. With 6 bases clipped from V and 5 bases from J, the junction kept 3 bases outside the gene matches. This CDR3 is 13 amino acids long. The CDR3 nucleotides are TGTGCCAGCAGCGGGGACAGGGGAACTGAAGCTTTCTTT. Encoded protein: CASSGDRGTEAFF.

The chain combines TRBV11-2 with TRBJ1-1; 12 nucleotides agree with TRBD1. The trim removed 5 bases at V and 4 bases at J, leaving 11 bases unmatched. There are 17 residues in the CDR3. Germline V lookup: CDR1 SGHAT, CDR2 FQNNGV. The CDR3 protein is CASSILPGQGARTEAFF. DNA of the CDR3: TGTGCCAGCAGCATTCTTCCGGGACAGGGGGCGCGCACTGAAGCTTTCTTT. Looking up the rest from reference TRBV11-2 and TRBJ1-1 gives the full variable domain: EAGVAQSPRYKIIEKRQSVAFWCNPISGHATLYWYQQILGQGPKLLIQFQNNGVVDDSQLPKDRFSAERLKGVDSTLKIQPAKLEDSAVYLCASSILPGQGARTEAFFGQGTRLTVV.

The J gene is TRBJ1-5, the V gene TRBV6-1, with a possible D match to TRBD1 (6 bases). Germline lookup yields CDR1 MNHNS and CDR2 SASEGT. This CDR3 has 14 residues. Trimming stripped 3 bases from V and 6 bases from J, with 12 bases between. CDR3 nucleotide sequence: TGTGCCAGCAGTGACAGGGGAGATAGTCAGCCCCAGCATTTT. Translating it yields CASSDRGDSQPQHF.

The V and J genes are TRBV20-1 and TRBJ2-1; D is perhaps TRBD1 (5 bases). Trimming stripped 5 bases from V and 6 bases from J, with 8 bases between. The CDR3 is 11 residues long. Germline V gene lookup returns CDR1 DFQATT and CDR2 SNEGSKA (reference sequence). The CDR3 sequence is CSAPGPNEQFF. The CDR3, as DNA: TGCAGTGCTCCAGGGCCCAATGAGCAGTTCTTC.

In nucleotides, the CDR3 is TGTGCCAGCAATACCGTTAGCGGGGGGATCAATGAGCAGTTCTTC. Translated: CASNTVSGGINEQFF. The chain employs TRBV28 and TRBJ2-1; TRBD2 aligns across 10 bases. V shed 7 bases and J 6 bases; nucleotides not matched to a gene: 9. CDR3 length: 15 residues. From germline, CDR1 is MDHEN and CDR2 SYDVKM.

This clone came up once. This chain connects TRBV7-8 to TRBJ1-1, with 9 bases that match TRBD1. This CDR3 is built from 16 residues. Trimming at V came to 4 bases and at J to 0 bases, leaving 6 bases not matched to a gene. CDR1 and CDR2 from the germline V gene are SGHVS and FQNEAQ. CDR3 DNA: TGTGCCAGCAGCTCCGGGGACAGGGTTGTGAACACTGAAGCTTTCTTT. Protein product: CASSSGDRVVNTEAFF.

This chain connects TRBV12-3 or TRBV12-4 to TRBJ2-5; D is ambiguous. Trimming cost V 2 bases and J 2 bases, with 6 bases left between them. This CDR3 is 13 amino acids long. This CDR3 reads CASSLWAQETQYF. CDR3 sequence (DNA): TGTGCCAGCAGTTTATGGGCGCAAGAGACCCAGTACTTC.

This chain links TRBV6-2 or TRBV6-3 with TRBJ2-7; D is unresolved. The germline CDR1 and CDR2 sequences are MNHEY and SVGEGT. This CDR3 region has 11 residues. Trimming stripped 5 bases from V and 3 bases from J, with 5 bases between. The chain's CDR3 is CASSQNYEQYF. CDR3 DNA: TGTGCCAGCAGTCAGAACTACGAGCAGTACTTC.

The chain combines TRBV5-1 with TRBJ1-2; 7 nucleotides match TRBD1. V lost 0 bases and J lost 6; bases outside the gene matches: 8. Germline lookup yields CDR1 SGHRS and CDR2 YFSETQ. The CDR3 extends over 15 amino acids. The CDR3 coding sequence is TGCGCCAGCAGCTTGGGTACAGGGGTATCGAATGGCTACACCTTC. It encodes CASSLGTGVSNGYTF. Looking up the rest from reference TRBV5-1 and TRBJ1-2 gives the full variable domain: KAGVTQTPRYLIKTRGQQVTLSCSPISGHRSVSWYQQTPGQGLQFLFEYFSETQRNKGNFPGRFSGRQFSNSRSEMNVSTLELGDSALYLCASSLGTGVSNGYTFGSGTRLTVV.

This clone was found once. The chain combines TRBV5-1 with TRBJ1-2; 7 nucleotides agree with TRBD1. The V gene end was trimmed by 5 bases and the J gene end by 5 bases; junction bases not matched to a gene: 6. The CDR3 is 13 residues long. In germline, CDR1 is SGHRS, CDR2 YFSETQ. CDR3 bases: TGCGCCAGCAGACTGGGACAGCAATATGGCTACACCTTC. This encodes CASRLGQQYGYTF.

This clone has only one observation. The chain carries TRBV30 and TRBJ2-7, with D possibly TRBD1 on 5 matching bases. The CDR3 has 13 amino acids. Deletions cut 3 bases from V and 2 bases from J, with 11 bases between. Germline CDR1 is GTSNPN and CDR2 is SVGIG (reference sequence). The chain's CDR3 is CAWRYSRAYEQYF. The CDR3 DNA is TGTGCCTGGAGATATTCCAGGGCCTACGAGCAGTACTTC.

The chain carries TRBV2 and TRBJ1-1, with a tentative D call TRBD1 (5 bases). The CDR3 loop spans 13 amino acids. Germline V gene data show CDR1 as SNHLY and CDR2 as FYNNEI. The V end was cut by 0 bases, the J end by 7 bases, with 9 bases between. This CDR3 is CASSEAYRREAFF. CDR3 DNA: TGTGCCAGCAGTGAAGCCTACAGGCGTGAAGCTTTCTTT.

The rearrangement joins TRBV6-1 to TRBJ2-3; 12 bases agree with TRBD1. Germline CDR1 reads MNHNS; CDR2 reads SASEGT. With V trimmed by 4 bases and J by 5 bases, 7 bases remained unmatched. CDR3 length: 16 amino acids. The CDR3 here is CASSVRDRGQGDTQYF. The DNA for the CDR3 is TGTGCCAGCAGTGTCCGGGACAGGGGGCAAGGAGATACGCAGTATTTT.